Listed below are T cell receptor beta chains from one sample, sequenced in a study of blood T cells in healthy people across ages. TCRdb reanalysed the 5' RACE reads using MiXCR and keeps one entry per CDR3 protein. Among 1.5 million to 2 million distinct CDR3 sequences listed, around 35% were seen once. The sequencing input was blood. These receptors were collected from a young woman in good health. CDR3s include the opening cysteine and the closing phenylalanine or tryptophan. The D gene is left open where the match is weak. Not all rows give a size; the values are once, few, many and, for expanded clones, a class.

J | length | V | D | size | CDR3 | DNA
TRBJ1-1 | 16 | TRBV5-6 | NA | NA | CASSLLLSGRVTEAFF | TGTGCCAGCAGCTTGTTGCTAAGCGGGCGGGTCACTGAAGCTTTCTTT
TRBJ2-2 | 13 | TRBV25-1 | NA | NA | CASGPTGHGELFF | TGTGCCAGCGGACCCACAGGGCACGGGGAGCTGTTTTTT
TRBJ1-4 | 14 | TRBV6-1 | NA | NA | CASSEAPASEKLFF | TGTGCCAGCAGTGAGGCGCCGGCGTCTGAAAAACTGTTTTTT
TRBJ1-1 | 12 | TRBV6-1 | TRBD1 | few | CASRDPGGEAFF | TGTGCCAGCAGAGATCCAGGGGGTGAAGCTTTCTTT
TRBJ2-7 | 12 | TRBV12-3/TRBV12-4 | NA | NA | CASSHREYEQYF | TGTGCCAGCAGTCACAGGGAATACGAGCAGTACTTC
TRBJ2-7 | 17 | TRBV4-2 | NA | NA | CASSQATSASLSYEQYF | TGTGCCAGCAGCCAGGCGACGAGTGCTTCTCTCTCCTACGAGCAGTACTTC
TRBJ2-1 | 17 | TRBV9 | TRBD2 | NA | CASSVDSGSFVYNEQFF | TGTGCCAGCAGCGTAGATAGCGGGAGTTTCGTATACAATGAGCAGTTCTTC
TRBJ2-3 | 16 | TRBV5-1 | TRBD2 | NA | CASSLRASGAKDTQYF | TGCGCCAGCAGCTTGAGGGCTAGCGGGGCGAAAGATACGCAGTATTTT
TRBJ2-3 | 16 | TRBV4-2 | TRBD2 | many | CASSQNRGGKMDTQYF | TGTGCCAGCAGCCAAAACCGGGGAGGGAAGATGGATACGCAGTATTTT
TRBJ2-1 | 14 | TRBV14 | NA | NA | CARSPWSSYNEQFF | TGTGCCCGCAGCCCCTGGAGCTCCTACAATGAGCAGTTCTTC
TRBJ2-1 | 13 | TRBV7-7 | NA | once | CASSLRVNNEQFF | TGTGCCAGCAGCTTACGAGTTAACAATGAGCAGTTCTTC
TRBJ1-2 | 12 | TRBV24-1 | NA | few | CATSDFVYGYTF | TGTGCCACCAGTGATTTCGTCTATGGCTACACCTTC
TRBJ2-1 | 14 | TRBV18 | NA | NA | CASSPRQDYNEQFF | TGTGCCAGCTCACCACGGCAGGATTACAATGAGCAGTTCTTC
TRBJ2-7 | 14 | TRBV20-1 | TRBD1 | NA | CSARGQGAFYEQYF | TGCAGTGCTAGAGGACAGGGGGCTTTCTACGAGCAGTACTTC
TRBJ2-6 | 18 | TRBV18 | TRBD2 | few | CASSPRRVAGEGANVLTF | TGTGCCAGCTCACCACGCCGAGTAGCGGGGGAGGGGGCCAACGTCCTGACTTTC
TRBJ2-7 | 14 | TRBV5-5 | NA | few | CASSFFVGGYEQYF | TGTGCCAGCAGCTTCTTCGTGGGGGGCTACGAGCAGTACTTC
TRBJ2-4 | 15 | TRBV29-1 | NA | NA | CSVEVSGTRALARYF | TGCAGCGTTGAAGTTTCAGGGACAAGGGCTTTGGCGCGGTACTTC
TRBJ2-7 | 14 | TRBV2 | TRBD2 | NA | CASSASGVSYEQYF | TGTGCCAGCAGTGCTAGCGGGGTCTCCTACGAGCAGTACTTC
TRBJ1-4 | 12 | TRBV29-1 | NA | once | CSARGRNEKLFF | TGCAGCGCTCGGGGGCGGAATGAAAAACTGTTTTTT
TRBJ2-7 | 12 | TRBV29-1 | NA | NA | CSVTGHSYEQYF | TGCAGCGTAACGGGACACTCCTACGAGCAGTACTTC
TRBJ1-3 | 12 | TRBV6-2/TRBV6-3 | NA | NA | CATGRSGNTIYF | TGTGCCACAGGTCGGTCTGGAAACACCATATATTTT
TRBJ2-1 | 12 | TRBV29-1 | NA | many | CSVERDRNEQFF | TGCAGCGTTGAACGGGATCGGAATGAGCAGTTCTTC
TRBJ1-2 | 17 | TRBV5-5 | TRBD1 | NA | CASSAAGQGGLNYGYTF | TGTGCCAGCAGCGCCGCTGGACAGGGGGGTTTAAACTATGGCTACACCTTC
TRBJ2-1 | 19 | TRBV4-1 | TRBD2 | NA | CASSHELAGGRTHNNEQFF | TGCGCCAGCAGCCATGAACTAGCGGGAGGGCGAACCCACAACAATGAGCAGTTCTTC
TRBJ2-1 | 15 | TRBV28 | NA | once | CASSLGAQGYNEQFF | TGTGCCAGCAGTTTGGGGGCTCAGGGGTACAATGAGCAGTTCTTC
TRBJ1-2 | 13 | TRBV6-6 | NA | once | CASGSGTGLGYTF | TGTGCCAGCGGTTCCGGGACGGGGCTCGGCTACACCTTC
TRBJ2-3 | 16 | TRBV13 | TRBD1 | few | CASSFPGTVFTDTQYF | TGTGCCAGCAGCTTCCCCGGGACAGTATTCACAGATACGCAGTATTTT
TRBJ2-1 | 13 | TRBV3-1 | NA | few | CASSQTVYNEQFF | TGTGCCAGCAGCCAAACTGTTTACAATGAGCAGTTCTTC
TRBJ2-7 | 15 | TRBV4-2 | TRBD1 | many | CASSPQGDLLWEQYF | TGTGCCAGCAGCCCACAGGGGGACCTTCTTTGGGAGCAGTACTTC
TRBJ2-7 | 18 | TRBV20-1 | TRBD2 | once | CSATLNMGLAGGGGEQYF | TGCAGTGCCACGCTAAACATGGGACTAGCGGGAGGTGGAGGCGAGCAGTACTTC
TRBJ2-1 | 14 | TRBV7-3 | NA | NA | CASSLADPCNEQFF | TGTGCCAGCAGCTTAGCGGATCCCTGCAATGAGCAGTTCTTC
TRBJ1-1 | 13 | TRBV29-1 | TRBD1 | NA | CSAHRGSDTEAFF | TGCAGCGCACACAGGGGGTCGGACACTGAAGCTTTCTTT
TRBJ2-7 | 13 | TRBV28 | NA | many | CASSRTSSYEQYF | TGTGCCAGCAGCCGGACATCATCCTACGAGCAGTACTTC
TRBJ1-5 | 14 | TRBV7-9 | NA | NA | CASSFMNSNQPQHF | TGTGCCAGCAGCTTCATGAATAGCAATCAGCCCCAGCATTTT
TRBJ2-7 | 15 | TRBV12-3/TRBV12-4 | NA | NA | CASSQYLGLTYEQYF | TGTGCCAGCAGTCAATACCTGGGACTCACCTACGAGCAGTACTTC
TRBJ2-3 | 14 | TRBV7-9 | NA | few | CASSPSFIADTQYF | TGTGCCAGCAGCCCCTCTTTTATCGCAGATACGCAGTATTTT
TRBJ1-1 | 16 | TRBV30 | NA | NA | CAWSRGVAGAGTEAFF | TGTGCCTGGAGTCGGGGGGTGGCGGGGGCCGGCACTGAAGCTTTCTTT
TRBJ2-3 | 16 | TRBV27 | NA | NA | CASSMNGGAVPDTQYF | TGTGCCAGCAGTATGAATGGGGGGGCCGTCCCAGATACGCAGTATTTT